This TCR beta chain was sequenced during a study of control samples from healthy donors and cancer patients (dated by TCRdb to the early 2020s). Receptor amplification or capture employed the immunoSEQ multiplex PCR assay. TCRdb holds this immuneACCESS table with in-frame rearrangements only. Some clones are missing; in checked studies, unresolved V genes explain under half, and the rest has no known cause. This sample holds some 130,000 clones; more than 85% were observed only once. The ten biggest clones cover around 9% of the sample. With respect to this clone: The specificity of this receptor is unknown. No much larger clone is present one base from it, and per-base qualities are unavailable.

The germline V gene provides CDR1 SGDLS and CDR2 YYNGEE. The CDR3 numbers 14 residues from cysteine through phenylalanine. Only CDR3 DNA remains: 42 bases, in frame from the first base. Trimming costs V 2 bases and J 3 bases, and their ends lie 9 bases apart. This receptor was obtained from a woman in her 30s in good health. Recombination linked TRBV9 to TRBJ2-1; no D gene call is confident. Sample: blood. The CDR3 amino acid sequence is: CASSVEADYNEQFF. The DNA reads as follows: TGTGCCAGCAGCGTCGAGGCGGACTACAATGAGCAGTTCTTC.